This T cell receptor (beta chain) was recovered during a study of blood T cells in healthy people across ages (dated by TCRdb to between 2014 and 2017). With regard to the full study: In model experiments, roughly one uniquely barcoded TCR beta cDNA molecule per two T cells was captured by template switching. Using the same blood draw, the study looked at two additional independent replicas of 1 million unique cDNA reads for two donors, one aged 18 to 30 and the other aged 80 or older. Donors of different ages were randomly distributed across sequencing lanes to avoid experimental bias. The study measured age-related changes in TCR beta repertoire diversity using deep sequencing normalized with unique cDNA molecular identifiers. Four age groups were formed from the donors: young (average 16 years), middle-aged (roughly 38), aged (roughly 59) and long-lived (roughly 88).

There are a few counts of this clonotype. No cognate antigen has been identified for it. Base qualities are missing; no much larger clone stands one base away. The roughly 38 donors, aged about 6 to 100 years, were systemically healthy Caucasian individuals from Russia. About 10 milliliters of peripheral blood were drawn from each donor into EDTA-treated Vacutainer tubes. PBMCs were isolated by Ficoll-Paque density-gradient centrifugation, with at least 7 million obtained per sample. Total RNA was extracted from PBMCs with Trizol reagent, with at least 6 micrograms obtained per sample. Naive CD45RAhigh/CD27high T cell percentages were measured by flow cytometry on a PBMC aliquot from every donor. The CDR3 goes from the cysteine to the phenylalanine over 13 residues. Only CDR3 DNA remains: 39 bases, in frame from the first base. V loses 3 bases of germline sequence and J loses 2 bases, and the interval between the two ends is 11 bases. CDR1 and CDR2 (DFQATT, SNEGSKA) derive from the germline V gene (reference sequence).

Libraries were made using 5' RACE. Sequenced on an Illumina HiSeq 2500. A second PCR of about 7 to 12 cycles was run with a J-beta primer mix and a sample-barcoded 5' primer. Each TCR beta cDNA molecule received a unique molecular identifier from a template-switch 5' adaptor carrying 12 random nucleotides. Each sample yielded at least 3 million CDR3-containing paired-end reads. First-strand cDNA was synthesized from all RNA with the Mint cDNA synthesis kit, primed by a TRBC-specific oligonucleotide. All cDNA was treated with uracil-DNA glycosylase and then went through a first 18-cycle PCR with the universal primers M1SS and BC2_uni_R. Under the source paper's analysis protocol: For normalization, 1 million high-quality reads were randomly selected from each sample, with every read carrying a distinct molecular identifier. Instead of being binned into consensus sequences, reads that shared molecular identifiers were thrown out. MiTCR, run with a Q25 quality threshold and the strictest error-elimination algorithm, handled CDR3 identification, clonotype clustering and error correction. A nonparametric unseen species model with Euler transformation was used to estimate a lower bound on total TCR beta diversity. Through fastp at Q25 and MiXCR, TCRdb rebuilt clones from the public reads, retaining in-frame beta chains. Each entry is one CDR3 protein sequence, shown with its most common DNA and genes. In this record, the V and J calls reflect TCRdb's handling and not the investigators' own analysis. The table for this sample lists around 1.5 million distinct CDR3 sequences; roughly 32% of them were counted only once. Of the sample, approximately 10% falls within the top ten clones.

The research as a whole found: Observed TCR beta diversity per million T cells fell roughly linearly with age, and a significant reduction was already apparent by age roughly 40. Since profiling was done on bulk unsorted PBMCs, naive and antigen-experienced compartments could not be conclusively compared. Estimates of total diversity from one million sequenced T cells were regarded as lower bounds and underestimates. The percentage of naive T cells measured by flow cytometry correlated strongly with observed TCR beta diversity. Compared with the aged group, more naive CD4+ T cells, fewer expanded clones and increased TCR diversity were shown by the long-lived group, suggesting age selection. Because donor CMV infection status was unknown, age-related changes in expanded clonotypes were potentially confounded.

The TCR sequence derives from a woman aged 25 to 39 in good health. The chain is made from TRBV20-1 and TRBJ2-7; a weak D assignment points to TRBD2 (6 bases agree). The sample was blood. The DNA is as follows: TGCAGTGCTAGGATCGGGGGTACCTACGAGCAGTACTTC. Translated, this gives CSARIGGTYEQYF.